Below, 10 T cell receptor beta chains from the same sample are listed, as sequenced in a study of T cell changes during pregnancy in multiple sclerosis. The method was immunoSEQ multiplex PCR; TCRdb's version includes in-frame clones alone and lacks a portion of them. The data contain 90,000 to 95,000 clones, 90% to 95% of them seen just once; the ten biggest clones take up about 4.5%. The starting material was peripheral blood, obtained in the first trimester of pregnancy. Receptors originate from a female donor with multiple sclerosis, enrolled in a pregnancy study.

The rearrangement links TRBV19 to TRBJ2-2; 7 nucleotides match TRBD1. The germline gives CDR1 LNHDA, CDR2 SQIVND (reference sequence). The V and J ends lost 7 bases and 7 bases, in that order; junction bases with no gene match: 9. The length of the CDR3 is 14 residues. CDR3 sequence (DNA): TGTGCCAGTAACCTACTCCCAGGGGGCGGGGAGCTGTTTTTT. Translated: CASNLLPGGGELFF.

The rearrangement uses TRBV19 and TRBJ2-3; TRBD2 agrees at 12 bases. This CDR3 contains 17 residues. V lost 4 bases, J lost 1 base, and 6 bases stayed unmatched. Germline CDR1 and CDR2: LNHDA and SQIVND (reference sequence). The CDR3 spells CASSTRTSGDGTDTQYF. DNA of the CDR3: TGTGCCAGTAGTACAAGGACTAGCGGGGACGGCACAGATACGCAGTATTTT.

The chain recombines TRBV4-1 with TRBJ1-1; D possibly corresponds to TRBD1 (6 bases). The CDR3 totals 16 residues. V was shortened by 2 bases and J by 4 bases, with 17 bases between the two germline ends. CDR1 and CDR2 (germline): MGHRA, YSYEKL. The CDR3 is CASSQPGYRVSTEAFF. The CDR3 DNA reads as TGCGCCAGCAGCCAACCTGGGTACAGGGTAAGCACTGAAGCTTTCTTT.

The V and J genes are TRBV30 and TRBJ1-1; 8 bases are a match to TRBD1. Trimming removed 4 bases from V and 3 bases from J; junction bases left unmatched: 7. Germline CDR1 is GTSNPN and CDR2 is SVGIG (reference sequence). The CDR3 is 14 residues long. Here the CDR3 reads CAWIGTGWDTEAFF. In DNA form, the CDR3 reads TGTGCCTGGATAGGGACAGGTTGGGACACTGAAGCTTTCTTT.

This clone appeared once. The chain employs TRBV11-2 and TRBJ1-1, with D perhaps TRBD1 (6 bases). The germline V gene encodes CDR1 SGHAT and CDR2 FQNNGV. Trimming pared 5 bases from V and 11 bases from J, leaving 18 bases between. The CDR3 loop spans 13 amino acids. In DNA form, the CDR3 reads TGTGCCAGCAGCCTAGGACAGAACAGGTGGGCTTTCTTT. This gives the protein CASSLGQNRWAFF.

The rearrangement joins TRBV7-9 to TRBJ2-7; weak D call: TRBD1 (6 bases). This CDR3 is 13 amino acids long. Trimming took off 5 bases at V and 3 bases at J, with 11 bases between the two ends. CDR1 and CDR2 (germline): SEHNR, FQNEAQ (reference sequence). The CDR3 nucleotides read TGTGCCAGCAGCCCCGGACAGCGCTACGAGCAGTACTTC. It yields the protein CASSPGQRYEQYF.

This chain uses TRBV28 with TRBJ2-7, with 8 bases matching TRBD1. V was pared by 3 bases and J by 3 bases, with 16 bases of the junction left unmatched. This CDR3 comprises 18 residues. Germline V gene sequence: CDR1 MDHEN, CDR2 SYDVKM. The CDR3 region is CASSLITSPGQEFYEQYF. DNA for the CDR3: TGTGCCAGCAGTTTGATCACATCACCGGGACAGGAGTTCTACGAGCAGTACTTC.

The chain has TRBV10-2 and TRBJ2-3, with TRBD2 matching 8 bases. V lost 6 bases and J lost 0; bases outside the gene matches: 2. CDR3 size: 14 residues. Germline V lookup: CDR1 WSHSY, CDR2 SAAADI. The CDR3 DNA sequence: TGCGCCAGCAGCCCGGGGGGGAGCACAGATACGCAGTATTTT. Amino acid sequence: CASSPGGSTDTQYF.

This CDR3 reads CASAGPQETQYF. The DNA of the CDR3 is TGCGCCAGCGCGGGACCACAAGAGACCCAGTACTTC. The rearrangement uses TRBV4-1 and TRBJ2-5; possibly TRBD2 for D (6 bases). The CDR3 spans 12 residues. V dropped 8 bases and J dropped 2 bases, with 9 bases sitting between them. Germline lookup yields CDR1 MGHRA and CDR2 YSYEKL.

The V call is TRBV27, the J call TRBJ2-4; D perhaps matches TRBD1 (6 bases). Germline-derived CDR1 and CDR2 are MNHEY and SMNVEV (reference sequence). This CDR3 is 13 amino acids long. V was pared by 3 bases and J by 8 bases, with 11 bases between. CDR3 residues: CASSFNRVDIQYF. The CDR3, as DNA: TGTGCCAGCAGTTTTAACAGGGTCGACATTCAGTACTTC.